These 15 T cell receptor beta chains share one sample of origin, sequenced in a study of cytomegalovirus exposure and HLA in healthy donors. Researchers ran the PCR with 60 Vbeta and 13 Jbeta primers. Measured with immunoSEQ multiplex PCR; TCRdb has only the in-frame clones, and not every one. The sample consists of 62,000 or so clones, more than 70% of them appearing once. Input material: PBMCs. These TCRs come from a man aged 18 to 30 in good health and CMV-seronegative.

The rearrangement links TRBV9 to TRBJ1-1, with D perhaps TRBD1 (5 bases). The CDR3 runs to 13 residues. Trimming cost V 3 bases and J 4 bases, with 10 bases left between them. CDR1 and CDR2 from the germline V gene are SGDLS and YYNGEE. The DNA for the CDR3 is TGTGCCAGCAGCGCCCGACAGTTCACTGAAGCTTTCTTT. Protein: CASSARQFTEAFF.

The rearrangement uses TRBV5-4 and TRBJ2-5; D might be TRBD1 (6 bases). CDR1 and CDR2 (germline): SGHNT, YYREEE (reference sequence). This CDR3 contains 15 residues. V lost 0 bases, J lost 2 bases, and 11 bases lay in between. The CDR3 is CASSLEGGKQETQYF. CDR3 nucleotide sequence: TGTGCCAGCAGCTTGGAAGGGGGTAAACAAGAGACCCAGTACTTC. Full variable domain (rest looked up from reference TRBV5-4 and TRBJ2-5): ETGVTQSPTHLIKTRGQQVTLRCSSQSGHNTVSWYQQALGQGPQFIFQYYREEENGRGNFPPRFSGLQFPNYSSELNVNALELDDSALYLCASSLEGGKQETQYFGPGTRLLVL.

The chain carries TRBV4-1 and TRBJ2-1; 11 bases fit TRBD2. Germline V CDR1 and CDR2: MGHRA, YSYEKL. This CDR3 contains 19 residues. Trimming removed 3 bases from V and 0 bases from J; junction bases left unmatched: 10. The CDR3 here is CASSQGTSGELPSYNEQFF. DNA of the CDR3: TGCGCCAGCAGCCAGGGGACTAGCGGCGAGCTACCCTCCTACAATGAGCAGTTCTTC.

This chain links TRBV27 with TRBJ1-1; D is ambiguous. This CDR3 contains 13 residues. CDR1 MNHEY and CDR2 SMNVEV come from the germline V gene (reference sequence). The V and J ends lost 2 bases and 3 bases respectively, with 7 bases between them. CDR3 in DNA: TGTGCCAGCAGTTTAAACACCTACACTGAAGCTTTCTTT. This translates into CASSLNTYTEAFF.

This chain connects TRBV9 to TRBJ1-5, with TRBD1 as a possible D gene (5 bases). The germline gives CDR1 SGDLS, CDR2 YYNGEE. V lost 0 bases and J 4 bases, leaving 8 bases between the germline ends. CDR3 size: 14 residues. CDR3 bases: TGTGCCAGCAGCGTAGGGGGGGAAAATCAGCCCCAGCATTTT. Protein: CASSVGGENQPQHF.

The V gene is TRBV7-6, the J gene TRBJ2-2; 8 bases line up with TRBD1. Germline assignment: CDR1 SGHVS and CDR2 FNYEAQ. J was trimmed by 3 bases and V by 2 bases; bases with no gene match: 14. The CDR3 runs to 19 residues. The chain's CDR3 is CASSLRRSTGGTDTGELFF. The CDR3 coding sequence is TGTGCCAGCAGCTTACGCCGCTCTACAGGGGGAACTGACACCGGGGAGCTGTTTTTT.

This clone has only one observation. V is TRBV11-2 and J is TRBJ1-1; 7 positions match TRBD1. The V gene end was trimmed by 5 bases and the J gene end by 1 base; junction bases not matched to a gene: 7. CDR3 length: 15 residues. The V gene's germline CDR1 is SGHAT and CDR2 FQNNGV. CDR3: CASSDGRGRNTEAFF. In DNA, the CDR3 is TGTGCCAGCAGCGACGGTAGGGGGCGGAACACTGAAGCTTTCTTT.

The chain joins TRBV7-6 to TRBJ1-1, with 10 bases matching TRBD1. CDR3 length equals 15 residues. The junction had 2 bases not matched to a gene; V was cut back by 0 bases and J by 4 bases. CDR1 is SGHVS, CDR2 FNYEAQ, per germline. The CDR3 DNA is TGTGCCAGCAGCTTAGCTTGGACAGGGGGCACTGAAGCTTTCTTT. It yields the protein CASSLAWTGGTEAFF. Full variable domain (missing parts from reference TRBV7-6 and TRBJ1-1): GAGVSQSPRYKVTKRGQDVALRCDPISGHVSLYWYRQALGQGPEFLTYFNYEAQQDKSGLPNDRFSAERPEGSISTLTIQRTEQRDSAMYRCASSLAWTGGTEAFFGQGTRLTVV.

This chain links TRBV5-1 with TRBJ1-6; the D is unclear. V lost 5 bases to trimming and J lost 5 bases, with 17 bases between them. The CDR3 loop spans 16 amino acids. Germline loops: CDR1 SGHRS, CDR2 YFSETQ. The CDR3 DNA is TGCGCCAGCAGACCCCTAGGAGGTATGGATAATTCACCCCTCCACTTT. Translating it yields CASRPLGGMDNSPLHF.

The rearrangement joins TRBV10-3 to TRBJ1-5, with D tentatively TRBD1 (5 bases). This CDR3 contains 15 residues. Germline CDR1 is ENHRY and CDR2 is SYGVKD. Between the trimmed V and J ends, which lost 0 bases and 2 bases, there was a span of 8 bases. The CDR3: CAISESKQGNQPQHF. For the CDR3, the DNA is TGTGCCATCAGTGAGTCGAAACAGGGCAATCAGCCCCAGCATTTT.

V is TRBV4-2 and J is TRBJ2-3; 7 bases agree with TRBD2. Germline CDR1 reads LGHNA; CDR2 reads YNFKEQ. The CDR3 sequence is 17 residues long. Trimming at V came to 4 bases and at J to 1 base, leaving 11 bases not matched to a gene. The CDR3 region is CASSRPPGAGGTDTQYF. The DNA for the CDR3 is TGTGCCAGCAGCCGACCACCTGGGGCGGGGGGCACAGATACGCAGTATTTT.

The gene calls are TRBV18 and TRBJ2-5; D remains ambiguous. Germline CDR1 KGHSH, CDR2 LQKENI. This CDR3 spans 15 amino acids. The ends were cut back, 0 bases at V and 2 bases at J, with 10 bases in the middle. The CDR3 here is CASSPPAPNQETQYF. CDR3 sequence (DNA): TGTGCCAGCTCACCACCGGCTCCAAATCAAGAGACCCAGTACTTC. The entire variable domain, with the rest obtained from reference TRBV18 and TRBJ2-5, is as follows: NAGVMQNPRHLVRRRGQEARLRCSPMKGHSHVYWYRQLPEEGLKFMVYLQKENIIDESGMPKERFSAEFPKEGPSILRIQQVVRGDSAAYFCASSPPAPNQETQYFGPGTRLLVL.

This chain uses TRBV5-5 with TRBJ1-5; D possibly corresponds to TRBD1 (5 bases). The V gene's germline CDR1 is SGHKS and CDR2 YYEKEE (reference sequence). Deletions cut 4 bases from V and 0 bases from J, with 8 bases between. The CDR3 has 14 amino acids. The CDR3 loop is CASSHRYSNQPQHF. The CDR3 coding sequence is TGTGCCAGCAGCCACAGGTATAGCAATCAGCCCCAGCATTTT. The variable domain in full, completed from reference TRBV5-5 and TRBJ1-5, reads DAGVTQSPTHLIKTRGQQVTLRCSPISGHKSVSWYQQVLGQGPQFIFQYYEKEERGRGNFPDRFSARQFPNYSSELNVNALLLGDSALYLCASSHRYSNQPQHFGDGTRLSIL.

The chain employs TRBV29-1 and TRBJ2-5; a weak D match, TRBD1 (6 bases). V dropped 1 base and J dropped 4 bases, with 13 bases sitting between them. The CDR3 extends over 14 amino acids. Germline values: CDR1 SQVTM, CDR2 ANQGSEA. The CDR3 sequence: CSVEGGPRGETQYF. CDR3 sequence (DNA): TGCAGCGTTGAAGGGGGGCCCCGGGGAGAGACCCAGTACTTC. The whole variable domain, remainder taken from reference TRBV29-1 and TRBJ2-5, is SAVISQKPSRDICQRGTSLTIQCQVDSQVTMMFWYRQQPGQSLTLIATANQGSEATYESGFVIDKFPISRPNLTFSTLTVSNMSPEDSSIYLCSVEGGPRGETQYFGPGTRLLVL.

The chain joins TRBV27 to TRBJ2-1; 9 bases are shared with TRBD2. V was clipped by 3 bases and J by 6 bases; unmatched bases: 9. Germline lookup yields CDR1 MNHEY and CDR2 SMNVEV (reference sequence). This CDR3 spans 16 amino acids. The CDR3 region is CASSFSRGGRSNEQFF. The CDR3 DNA follows: TGTGCCAGCAGTTTTTCGCGGGGGGGCCGGAGCAATGAGCAGTTCTTC.